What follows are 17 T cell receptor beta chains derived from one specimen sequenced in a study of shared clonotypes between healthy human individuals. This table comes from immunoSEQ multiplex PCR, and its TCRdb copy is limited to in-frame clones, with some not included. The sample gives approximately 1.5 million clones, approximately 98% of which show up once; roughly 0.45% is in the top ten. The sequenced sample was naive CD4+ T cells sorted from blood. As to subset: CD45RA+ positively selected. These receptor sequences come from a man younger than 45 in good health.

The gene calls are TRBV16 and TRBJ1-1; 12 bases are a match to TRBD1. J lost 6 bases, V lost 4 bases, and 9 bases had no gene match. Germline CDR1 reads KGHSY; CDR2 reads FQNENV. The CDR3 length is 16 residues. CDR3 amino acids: CASSRRDRGLIAEAFF. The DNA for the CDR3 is TGTGCCAGCAGCCGAAGGGACAGGGGGCTGATAGCTGAAGCTTTCTTT.

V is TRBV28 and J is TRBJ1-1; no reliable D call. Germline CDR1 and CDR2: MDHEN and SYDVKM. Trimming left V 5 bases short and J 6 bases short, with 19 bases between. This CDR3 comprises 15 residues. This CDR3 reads CASSPPFWRAAEAFF. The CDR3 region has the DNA TGTGCCAGCAGTCCCCCTTTTTGGAGGGCTGCTGAAGCTTTCTTT.

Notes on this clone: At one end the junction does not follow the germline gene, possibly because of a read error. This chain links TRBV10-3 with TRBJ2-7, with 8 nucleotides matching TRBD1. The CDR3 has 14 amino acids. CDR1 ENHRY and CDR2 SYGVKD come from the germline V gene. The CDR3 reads CATLDRGDHYEQYF. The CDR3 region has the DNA TGTGCCACCCTTGACAGGGGCGACCACTACGAGCAATACTTC.

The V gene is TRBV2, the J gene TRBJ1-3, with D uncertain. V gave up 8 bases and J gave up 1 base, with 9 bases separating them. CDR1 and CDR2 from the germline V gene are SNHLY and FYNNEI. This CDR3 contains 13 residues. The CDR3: CASGRESGNTIYF. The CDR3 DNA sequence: TGTGCCAGCGGGAGGGAATCTGGAAACACCATATATTTT.

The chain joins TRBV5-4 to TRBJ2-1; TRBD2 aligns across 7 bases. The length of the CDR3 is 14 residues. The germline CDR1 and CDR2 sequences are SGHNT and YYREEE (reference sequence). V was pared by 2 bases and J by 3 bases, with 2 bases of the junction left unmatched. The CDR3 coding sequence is TGTGCCAGCAGCTTCGGGAGGAACTACAATGAGCAGTTCTTC. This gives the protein CASSFGRNYNEQFF.

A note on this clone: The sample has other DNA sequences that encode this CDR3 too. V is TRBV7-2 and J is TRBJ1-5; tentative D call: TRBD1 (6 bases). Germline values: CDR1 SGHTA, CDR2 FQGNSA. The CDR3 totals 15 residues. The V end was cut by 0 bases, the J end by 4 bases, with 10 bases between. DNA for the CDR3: TGTGCCAGCAGCTTAGCTGGGACATCAAATCAGCCCCAGCATTTT. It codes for CASSLAGTSNQPQHF.

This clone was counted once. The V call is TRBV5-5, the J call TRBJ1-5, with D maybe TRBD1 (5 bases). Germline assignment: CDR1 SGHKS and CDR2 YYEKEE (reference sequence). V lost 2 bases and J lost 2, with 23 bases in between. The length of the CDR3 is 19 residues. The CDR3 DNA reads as TGTGCCAGCAGCTTACCCCCGATCCGGGACCCAGGACGCAATCAGCCCCAGCATTTT. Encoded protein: CASSLPPIRDPGRNQPQHF.

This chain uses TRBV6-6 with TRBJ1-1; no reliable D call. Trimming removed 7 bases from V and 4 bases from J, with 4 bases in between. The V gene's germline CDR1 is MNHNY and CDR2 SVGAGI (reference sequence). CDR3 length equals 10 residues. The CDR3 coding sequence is TGTGCCAGCAAGGCCACTGAAGCTTTCTTT. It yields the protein CASKATEAFF.

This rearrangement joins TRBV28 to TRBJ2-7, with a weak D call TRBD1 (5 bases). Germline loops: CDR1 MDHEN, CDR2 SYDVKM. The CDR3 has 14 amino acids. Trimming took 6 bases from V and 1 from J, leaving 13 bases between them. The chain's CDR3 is CASSYSRVSYEQYF. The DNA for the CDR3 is TGTGCCAGCAGCTACTCCAGGGTTTCCTACGAGCAGTACTTC.

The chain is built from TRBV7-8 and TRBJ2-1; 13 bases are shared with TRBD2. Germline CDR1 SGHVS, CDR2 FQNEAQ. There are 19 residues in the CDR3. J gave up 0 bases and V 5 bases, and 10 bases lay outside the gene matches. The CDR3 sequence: CASSPTSGRGSGSYNEQFF. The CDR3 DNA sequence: TGTGCCAGCAGCCCTACTAGCGGGAGGGGATCTGGCTCCTACAATGAGCAGTTCTTC. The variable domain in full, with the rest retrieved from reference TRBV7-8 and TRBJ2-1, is GAGVSQSPRYKVAKRGQDVALRCDPISGHVSLFWYQQALGQGPEFLTYFQNEAQLDKSGLPSDRFFAERPEGSVSTLKIQRTQQEDSAVYLCASSPTSGRGSGSYNEQFFGPGTRLTVL.

CDR3 nucleotides: TGTGCCAGTAGTCCCCTGGGGGGACAGGGGACCGAGCAGTACTTC. Amino acid sequence: CASSPLGGQGTEQYF. The rearrangement joins TRBV19 to TRBJ2-7; 10 nucleotides align to TRBD1. Germline trimming cut 5 bases from V and 6 bases from J; bases unmatched to any gene: 10. Germline lookup yields CDR1 LNHDA and CDR2 SQIVND (reference sequence). The CDR3 is made up of 15 amino acids. The whole variable domain, filled in from reference TRBV19 and TRBJ2-7, reads DGGITQSPKYLFRKEGQNVTLSCEQNLNHDAMYWYRQDPGQGLRLIYYSQIVNDFQKGDIAEGYSVSREKKESFPLTVTSAQKNPTAFYLCASSPLGGQGTEQYFGPGTRLTVT.

In nucleotides, the CDR3 is TGTGCCAGCAGCTTAGCGGTGGCTAGCGGGAGTAGGTTCGAGACCCAGTACTTC. Protein sequence: CASSLAVASGSRFETQYF. The chain is built from TRBV7-9 and TRBJ2-5; 10 nucleotides align to TRBD2. CDR1 is SEHNR, CDR2 FQNEAQ, per germline (reference sequence). V gave up 0 bases and J gave up 5 bases; unmatched junction bases: 12. There are 18 residues in the CDR3. Full variable domain (missing parts from reference TRBV7-9 and TRBJ2-5): DTGVSQNPRHKITKRGQNVTFRCDPISEHNRLYWYRQTLGQGPEFLTYFQNEAQLEKSRLLSDRFSAERPKGSFSTLEIQRTEQGDSAMYLCASSLAVASGSRFETQYFGPGTRLLVL.

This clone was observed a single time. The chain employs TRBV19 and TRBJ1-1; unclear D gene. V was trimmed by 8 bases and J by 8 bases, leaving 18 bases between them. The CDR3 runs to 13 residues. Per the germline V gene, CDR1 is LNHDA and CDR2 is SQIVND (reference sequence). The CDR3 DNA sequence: TGTGCCAGTCGGAATGCGGCAGCCTCAGAAGCTTTCTTT. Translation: CASRNAAASEAFF.

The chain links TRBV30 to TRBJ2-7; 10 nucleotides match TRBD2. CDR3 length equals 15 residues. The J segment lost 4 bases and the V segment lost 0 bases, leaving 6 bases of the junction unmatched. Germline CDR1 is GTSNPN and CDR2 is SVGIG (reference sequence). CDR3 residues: CAWSVRLAGIYEQYF. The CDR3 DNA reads TGTGCCTGGAGTGTAAGACTAGCGGGTATTTACGAGCAGTACTTC.

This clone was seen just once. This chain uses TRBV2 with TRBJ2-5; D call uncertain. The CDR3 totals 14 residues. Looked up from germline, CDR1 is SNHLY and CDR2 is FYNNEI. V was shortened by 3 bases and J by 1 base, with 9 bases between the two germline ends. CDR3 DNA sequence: TGTGCCAGCAGTGATCGGCAGCGCCAAGAGACCCAGTACTTC. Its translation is CASSDRQRQETQYF.

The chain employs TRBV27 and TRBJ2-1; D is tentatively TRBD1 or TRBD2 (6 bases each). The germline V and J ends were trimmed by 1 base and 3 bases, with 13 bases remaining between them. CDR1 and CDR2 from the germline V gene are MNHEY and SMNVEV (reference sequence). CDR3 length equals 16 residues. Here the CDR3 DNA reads TGTGCCAGCAGTTTATATGTGGGGGGCTTCTACAATGAGCAGTTCTTC. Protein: CASSLYVGGFYNEQFF.

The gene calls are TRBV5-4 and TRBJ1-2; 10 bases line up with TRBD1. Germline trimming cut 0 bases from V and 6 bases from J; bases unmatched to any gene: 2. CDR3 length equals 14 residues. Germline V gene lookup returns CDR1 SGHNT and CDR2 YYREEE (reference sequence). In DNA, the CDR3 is TGTGCCAGCAGCTTGGGACAGGGGGCCAATGGCTACACCTTC. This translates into CASSLGQGANGYTF.